Listed below are T cell receptor beta chains from one sample, sequenced in a study of CD8 T cells in Susac syndrome. TCRdb reprocessed the immunoSEQ multiplex PCR reads with MiXCR, giving one entry per CDR3 protein. The sample comprises 300,000 or so distinct CDR3 sequences, under 95% of which are singletons, and over 0.05% rests with the top ten. The specimen sequenced was CD4+ T cells from PBMCs. The receptors derive from a human donor with multiple sclerosis. Both conserved end residues are part of each CDR3. The D gene is left open where the match is weak. Expanded clones are given a class, and other clones once, few, many or no size at all.

len: 17
j_gene: TRBJ2-3
d_gene: TRBD2
v_gene: TRBV7-9
abundance: .
CDR3nt: TGTGCCAGCAGCTCGGGACTAGCGGTGGTAGGCACAGATACGCAGTATTTT
CDR3aa: CASSSGLAVVGTDTQYF

len: 14
j_gene: TRBJ1-6
d_gene: .
v_gene: TRBV10-3
abundance: .
CDR3nt: TGTGCCATCAGTGATTGGGCGGCACGGTCACCCCTCCACTTT
CDR3aa: CAISDWAARSPLHF

len: 13
j_gene: TRBJ2-7
d_gene: TRBD1
v_gene: TRBV6-5
abundance: .
CDR3nt: TGTGCCAGCAGTGTCCCGGGACAGTACGAGCAGTACTTC
CDR3aa: CASSVPGQYEQYF

len: 14
j_gene: TRBJ1-6
d_gene: .
v_gene: TRBV27
abundance: .
CDR3nt: TGTGCCAGCAGTTCGCGGGGGGCCCGTTCACCCCTCCACTTT
CDR3aa: CASSSRGARSPLHF

len: 14
j_gene: TRBJ2-1
d_gene: .
v_gene: TRBV5-5
abundance: .
CDR3nt: TGTGCCAGCAGCTTGATCGGGCCGCGGGGTGAGCAGTTCTTC
CDR3aa: CASSLIGPRGEQFF

len: 16
j_gene: TRBJ2-1
d_gene: TRBD2
v_gene: TRBV5-4
abundance: .
CDR3nt: TGTGCCAGCAGCTTAACCAGCGGGAGGAGTTACAATGAGCAGTTCTTC
CDR3aa: CASSLTSGRSYNEQFF

len: 14
j_gene: TRBJ2-1
d_gene: .
v_gene: TRBV29-1
abundance: .
CDR3nt: TGCAGCGTTGAAGGAGCGAGGGACCGCAATGAGCAGTTCTTC
CDR3aa: CSVEGARDRNEQFF

len: 19
j_gene: TRBJ2-1
d_gene: TRBD1
v_gene: TRBV4-3
abundance: .
CDR3nt: TGCGCCAGCAGCCAAGATTGGACAGGGGGCAGTAGCACCTACAATGAGCAGTTCTTC
CDR3aa: CASSQDWTGGSSTYNEQFF

len: 14
j_gene: TRBJ2-5
d_gene: .
v_gene: TRBV15
abundance: .
CDR3nt: TGTGCCAGCAGAGGAGTGCCGAGGCAAGAGACCCAGTACTTC
CDR3aa: CASRGVPRQETQYF

len: 18
j_gene: TRBJ1-2
d_gene: .
v_gene: TRBV7-9
abundance: .
CDR3nt: TGTGCCAGCAGCTTAGCGCACGTACGCGACAGTTCGAACTATGGCTACACCTTC
CDR3aa: CASSLAHVRDSSNYGYTF

len: 15
j_gene: TRBJ1-2
d_gene: TRBD1
v_gene: TRBV7-2
abundance: .
CDR3nt: TGTGCCAGCAGCGAAGGCGGACAGGGTCTGGGCGGCTACACCTTC
CDR3aa: CASSEGGQGLGGYTF

len: 14
j_gene: TRBJ1-2
d_gene: .
v_gene: TRBV12-3/TRBV12-4
abundance: .
CDR3nt: TGTGCCAGCAGTTTCAGGGGCCTTTACTATGGCTACACCTTC
CDR3aa: CASSFRGLYYGYTF

len: 14
j_gene: TRBJ1-1
d_gene: .
v_gene: TRBV21-1
abundance: .
CDR3nt: TGTGCCAGCCGCCTGGACAGTACCGACACTGAAGCTTTCTTT
CDR3aa: CASRLDSTDTEAFF

len: 15
j_gene: TRBJ2-7
d_gene: TRBD2
v_gene: TRBV27
abundance: .
CDR3nt: TGTGCCAGCAGTGGCCGGGGGGGCCTCTCCTACGAGCAGTACTTC
CDR3aa: CASSGRGGLSYEQYF

len: 11
j_gene: TRBJ2-5
d_gene: .
v_gene: TRBV19
abundance: .
CDR3nt: TGTGCCAGTAGAATTGGGGAGACCCAGTACTTC
CDR3aa: CASRIGETQYF

len: 13
j_gene: TRBJ2-3
d_gene: .
v_gene: TRBV18
abundance: .
CDR3nt: TGTGCCAGCTCACCCGGTCACGCAGATACGCAGTATTTT
CDR3aa: CASSPGHADTQYF

len: 13
j_gene: TRBJ2-2
d_gene: .
v_gene: TRBV12-3/TRBV12-4
abundance: .
CDR3nt: TGTGCCACCCGGACAGTGAACACCGGGGAGCTGTTTTTT
CDR3aa: CATRTVNTGELFF

len: 16
j_gene: TRBJ2-5
d_gene: TRBD2
v_gene: TRBV29-1
abundance: .
CDR3nt: TGCAGCTCCGAAGGAGGTCAGCGGGAGTGGGAAGAGACCCAGTACTTC
CDR3aa: CSSEGGQREWEETQYF

len: 15
j_gene: TRBJ1-5
d_gene: TRBD1
v_gene: TRBV11-2
abundance: once
CDR3nt: TGTGCCAGCAGCTTAGGGGACAGCAGGAATCAGCCCCAGCATTTT
CDR3aa: CASSLGDSRNQPQHF

len: 13
j_gene: TRBJ2-1
d_gene: TRBD2
v_gene: TRBV6-2/TRBV6-3
abundance: .
CDR3nt: TGTGCCAGCAGTAGCGGGAGATGGAATGAGCAGTTCTTC
CDR3aa: CASSSGRWNEQFF

len: 13
j_gene: TRBJ2-7
d_gene: .
v_gene: TRBV6-5
abundance: .
CDR3nt: TGTGCCAGCAGCCGACAGAATCCCTACGAGCAGTACTTC
CDR3aa: CASSRQNPYEQYF

len: 14
j_gene: TRBJ2-7
d_gene: .
v_gene: TRBV27
abundance: .
CDR3nt: TGTGCCAGCAGTTTATCTAGCCCCATATACGAGCAGTACTTC
CDR3aa: CASSLSSPIYEQYF

len: 17
j_gene: TRBJ2-3
d_gene: TRBD2
v_gene: TRBV19
abundance: .
CDR3nt: TGTGCCAGTAGCGCGGGACTAGCGGGAGCAAGGACAGATACGCAGTATTTT
CDR3aa: CASSAGLAGARTDTQYF

len: 14
j_gene: TRBJ2-1
d_gene: .
v_gene: TRBV7-2
abundance: .
CDR3nt: TGTGCCAGCAGCTTGCACAGCTCCTACAATGAGCAGTTCTTC
CDR3aa: CASSLHSSYNEQFF

len: 18
j_gene: TRBJ2-7
d_gene: TRBD2
v_gene: TRBV12-3/TRBV12-4
abundance: .
CDR3nt: TGTGCCAGCAGTTCCGCTCCGCGAGGGACTAGCGACCCCTACGAGCAGTACTTC
CDR3aa: CASSSAPRGTSDPYEQYF

len: 16
j_gene: TRBJ1-4
d_gene: .
v_gene: TRBV7-2
abundance: .
CDR3nt: TGTGCCAGCAGCTTAATCCCCCGCGGGGCTAATGAAAAACTGTTTTTT
CDR3aa: CASSLIPRGANEKLFF

len: 15
j_gene: TRBJ1-1
d_gene: TRBD1
v_gene: TRBV19
abundance: .
CDR3nt: TGTGCCAGTAGTATTCGGGACAGGGGAAACACTGAAGCTTTCTTT
CDR3aa: CASSIRDRGNTEAFF

len: 15
j_gene: TRBJ2-3
d_gene: .
v_gene: TRBV10-3
abundance: .
CDR3nt: TGTGCCATCAAGGGGGGGGACAGCCGCACAGATACGCAGTATTTT
CDR3aa: CAIKGGDSRTDTQYF

len: 14
j_gene: TRBJ2-1
d_gene: .
v_gene: TRBV7-9
abundance: .
CDR3nt: TGTGCCAGCAGCCAGACCGTAGGGAACAATGAGCAGTTCTTC
CDR3aa: CASSQTVGNNEQFF

len: 15
j_gene: TRBJ1-2
d_gene: TRBD1
v_gene: TRBV10-3
abundance: .
CDR3nt: TGTGCCATCAGCCTGAACAGGGGGGGCGGCTATGGCTACACCTTC
CDR3aa: CAISLNRGGGYGYTF

len: 14
j_gene: TRBJ1-2
d_gene: .
v_gene: TRBV4-2
abundance: .
CDR3nt: TGTGCCAGCAGCCAAGATCTAAACAGCTATGGCTACACCTTC
CDR3aa: CASSQDLNSYGYTF

len: 13
j_gene: TRBJ1-1
d_gene: TRBD1
v_gene: TRBV20-1
abundance: .
CDR3nt: TGCAGTGCTAGAAAACCTGGGACAGCACAAGCTTTCTTT
CDR3aa: CSARKPGTAQAFF

len: 15
j_gene: TRBJ1-5
d_gene: .
v_gene: TRBV12-5
abundance: .
CDR3nt: TGTGCTAGTGGTTTGCGGACATCGGGCAATCAGCCCCAGCATTTT
CDR3aa: CASGLRTSGNQPQHF

len: 14
j_gene: TRBJ2-7
d_gene: .
v_gene: TRBV18
abundance: .
CDR3nt: TGTGCCAGCTCACCACGAGGGCCAACCTACGAGCAGTACTTC
CDR3aa: CASSPRGPTYEQYF

len: 17
j_gene: TRBJ2-2
d_gene: TRBD1
v_gene: TRBV7-8
abundance: .
CDR3nt: TGTGCCAGCAGCTTAGAGACGGGACAGGGGAACACCGGGGAGCTGTTTTTT
CDR3aa: CASSLETGQGNTGELFF

len: 12
j_gene: TRBJ1-1
d_gene: .
v_gene: TRBV30
abundance: .
CDR3nt: TGTGCCTGGAGTGTAGGGGCCCTTGAAGCTTTCTTT
CDR3aa: CAWSVGALEAFF

len: 15
j_gene: TRBJ1-1
d_gene: .
v_gene: TRBV5-4
abundance: .
CDR3nt: TGTGCCAGCAGCTTGAAGGTCTCAGGGGACACTGAAGCTTTCTTT
CDR3aa: CASSLKVSGDTEAFF

len: 12
j_gene: TRBJ1-1
d_gene: .
v_gene: TRBV2
abundance: .
CDR3nt: TGTGCCAGCAGTGACCAGTACACTGAAGCTTTCTTT
CDR3aa: CASSDQYTEAFF

len: 11
j_gene: TRBJ1-2
d_gene: .
v_gene: TRBV6-5
abundance: few
CDR3nt: TGTGCCAGCAGTTATGGCTATGGCTACACCTTC
CDR3aa: CASSYGYGYTF

len: 10
j_gene: TRBJ1-1
d_gene: .
v_gene: TRBV29-1
abundance: few
CDR3nt: TGCAGTGTTGCGAACACTGAAGCTTTCTTT
CDR3aa: CSVANTEAFF

len: 13
j_gene: TRBJ1-6
d_gene: .
v_gene: TRBV20-1
abundance: .
CDR3nt: TGCAGTGCTAGAGTTGGGGCCAATTCACCCCTCCACTTT
CDR3aa: CSARVGANSPLHF

len: 16
j_gene: TRBJ1-1
d_gene: .
v_gene: TRBV19
abundance: .
CDR3nt: TGTGCCAGTAGTATGGATCATGGAGGGCCCAGCACTGAAGCTTTCTTT
CDR3aa: CASSMDHGGPSTEAFF

len: 14
j_gene: TRBJ1-1
d_gene: .
v_gene: TRBV2
abundance: .
CDR3nt: TGTGCCAGCAGTGAACACCACAGGGACACTGAAGCTTTCTTT
CDR3aa: CASSEHHRDTEAFF

len: 18
j_gene: TRBJ1-6
d_gene: .
v_gene: TRBV6-5
abundance: .
CDR3nt: TGTGCCAGCAGTTACTCGAGGGTTATGAGCTCCTATAATTCACCCCTCCACTTT
CDR3aa: CASSYSRVMSSYNSPLHF

len: 15
j_gene: TRBJ2-3
d_gene: .
v_gene: TRBV20-1
abundance: .
CDR3nt: TGCAGTGCTGATCCAATTAGCGCTAGCACAGATACGCAGTATTTT
CDR3aa: CSADPISASTDTQYF

len: 11
j_gene: TRBJ1-2
d_gene: .
v_gene: TRBV25-1
abundance: .
CDR3nt: TGTGCCATCTCAAATTCCTATGGCTACACCTTC
CDR3aa: CAISNSYGYTF

len: 16
j_gene: TRBJ2-7
d_gene: TRBD2
v_gene: TRBV12-3/TRBV12-4
abundance: .
CDR3nt: TGTGCCAGCAGCCCCTCACTAGCGCGAGGTATAGTTCGGCAGTACTTC
CDR3aa: CASSPSLARGIVRQYF

len: 13
j_gene: TRBJ2-2
d_gene: TRBD1
v_gene: TRBV12-3/TRBV12-4
abundance: .
CDR3nt: TGTGCCAGCAGCCTTGGACAGGTCGGGGAGCTGTTTTTT
CDR3aa: CASSLGQVGELFF

len: 14
j_gene: TRBJ1-3
d_gene: TRBD1
v_gene: TRBV6-6
abundance: .
CDR3nt: TGTGCCAGCAGTTACCGGGACAGCGGAAACACCATATATTTT
CDR3aa: CASSYRDSGNTIYF

len: 15
j_gene: TRBJ2-1
d_gene: TRBD2
v_gene: TRBV5-4
abundance: .
CDR3nt: TGTGCCAGCAGCCGTTTAAGCGGGGGCTACAATGAGCAGTTCTTC
CDR3aa: CASSRLSGGYNEQFF

len: 16
j_gene: TRBJ1-1
d_gene: .
v_gene: TRBV27
abundance: .
CDR3nt: TGTGCCAGCAGTCCTGGCCCGGGGGGCGCGAACACTGAAGCTTTCTTT
CDR3aa: CASSPGPGGANTEAFF

len: 16
j_gene: TRBJ1-1
d_gene: .
v_gene: TRBV25-1
abundance: .
CDR3nt: TGTGCCACCCAAATCGGAGGTCGAGGCCGAAACACTGAAGCTTTCTTT
CDR3aa: CATQIGGRGRNTEAFF